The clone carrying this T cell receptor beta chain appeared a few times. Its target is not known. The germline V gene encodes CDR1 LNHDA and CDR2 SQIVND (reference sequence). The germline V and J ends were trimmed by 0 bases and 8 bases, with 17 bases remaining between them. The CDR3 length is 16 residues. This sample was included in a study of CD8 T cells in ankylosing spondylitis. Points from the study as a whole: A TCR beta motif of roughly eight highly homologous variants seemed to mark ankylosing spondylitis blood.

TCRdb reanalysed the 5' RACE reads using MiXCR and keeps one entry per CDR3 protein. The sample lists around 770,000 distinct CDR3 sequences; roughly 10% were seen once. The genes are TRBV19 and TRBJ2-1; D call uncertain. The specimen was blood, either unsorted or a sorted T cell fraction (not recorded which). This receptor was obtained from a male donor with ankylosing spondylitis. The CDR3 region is CASSIDLLGGGDEQFF. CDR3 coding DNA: TGTGCCAGTAGTATAGACCTCCTAGGCGGTGGCGATGAGCAGTTCTTC.